Each of the 8 T cell receptor beta chains below was sequenced from the same sample in a study of blood T cell repertoires in COVID-19. The method was immunoSEQ multiplex PCR; TCRdb's version includes in-frame clones alone and lacks a portion of them. The sample carries 220,000 or so clones, 75% to 90% recorded once. The specimen was peripheral blood. These TCRs come from a woman aged 80 or over with COVID-19, enrolled during active disease.

The rearrangement uses TRBV9 and TRBJ2-3, with 10 bases that match TRBD2. Germline V CDR1 and CDR2: SGDLS, YYNGEE. The V and J ends lost 3 bases and 4 bases, in that order; junction bases with no gene match: 17. The CDR3 consists of 19 residues. Here the CDR3 reads CASSASALSGTSASDTQYF. CDR3 DNA sequence: TGTGCCAGCAGCGCAAGCGCCCTATCCGGGACTAGCGCCTCAGATACGCAGTATTTT.

This clone has only one observation. The chain links TRBV5-4 to TRBJ2-5; possible D gene TRBD2, 5 bases. The V gene lost 0 bases and the J gene lost 2 bases, with 8 bases spanning the gap. The germline V gene has CDR1 SGHNT and CDR2 YYREEE (reference sequence). The CDR3 totals 14 residues. CDR3 sequence reads: CASSLGLQQETQYF. CDR3 DNA: TGTGCCAGCAGCTTGGGACTACAACAAGAGACCCAGTACTTC.

The chain combines TRBV19 with TRBJ2-1; no clear D. Trimming pared 10 bases from V and 0 bases from J, leaving 13 bases between. CDR1 is LNHDA, CDR2 SQIVND, per germline (reference sequence). This CDR3 is built from 14 residues. CDR3 nucleotides: TGTGCCACTCAAAGCCTGAGCTCCTACAATGAGCAGTTCTTC. Translated: CATQSLSSYNEQFF.

The rearrangement joins TRBV9 to TRBJ1-5; D is unresolved. CDR3 size: 14 residues. Germline CDR1 and CDR2: SGDLS and YYNGEE. The germline V and J ends were trimmed by 3 bases and 1 base, with 8 bases remaining between them. The CDR3 sequence: CASSEDKSNQPQHF. The CDR3 nucleotides are TGTGCCAGCAGCGAAGACAAGAGCAATCAGCCCCAGCATTTT.

CDR3 bases: TGTGCCAGCAGACCCGGACAGGGGAGTATATACGAGCAGTACTTC. It is translated as CASRPGQGSIYEQYF. V and J are TRBV6-5 and TRBJ2-7, with 9 bases lining up with TRBD1. V dropped 6 bases and J dropped 4; count of bases not matched to a gene: 10. Germline V gives CDR1 MNHEY, CDR2 SVGAGI. The CDR3 runs 15 residues.

Remarks on this clone: The junction departs from germline at one end; a sequencing error may be responsible. The chain recombines TRBV7-8 with TRBJ1-2, with D perhaps TRBD1 (6 bases). Germline assignment: CDR1 SGHVS and CDR2 FQNEAQ. This CDR3 is 14 amino acids long. CDR3 sequence (DNA): TGTGCCAGCAGCTTAGCTCAGGGGAACTTTGGCTACACCTTC. Translated, it gives CASSLAQGNFGYTF. Complete variable domain (other parts from reference TRBV7-8 and TRBJ1-2): GAGVSQSPRYKVAKRGQDVALRCDPISGHVSLFWYQQALGQGPEFLTYFQNEAQLDKSGLPSDRFFAERPEGSVSTLKIQRTQQEDSAVYLCASSLAQGNFGYTFGSGTRLTVV.

This clone was detected only once. V and J are TRBV11-2 and TRBJ1-1, with 7 bases identical to TRBD1. V lost 0 bases, J lost 3 bases, and 1 base stayed unmatched. The CDR3 runs 14 residues. CDR1 is SGHAT, CDR2 FQNNGV, per germline. The chain's CDR3 is CASSLDQGDTEAFF. CDR3 bases: TGTGCCAGCAGCTTAGATCAGGGGGACACTGAAGCTTTCTTT.

This clone has only a few counts. The genes are TRBV14 and TRBJ1-1, with TRBD1 as a possible D gene (5 bases). The V end lost 3 bases, the J end lost 2 bases, and 13 bases lay between the germline ends. The CDR3 runs 15 residues. Per germline, CDR1 SGHDN and CDR2 FVKESK. This CDR3 is CASSQELRVNTEAFF. Written as DNA, the CDR3 is TGTGCCAGCAGCCAGGAACTCAGGGTTAACACTGAAGCTTTCTTT.